This paragraph reports one T cell receptor beta chain. Its cognate antigen is unknown. The CDR3 length is 17 residues. From germline, CDR1 is SNHLY and CDR2 FYNNEI. Trimming shortened V by 3 bases and J by 8 bases, and 23 bases separated the two germline ends. A deep-level run was used for the assay. The data were produced by immunoSEQ multiplex PCR, yet TCRdb's version contains in-frame clones alone and is incomplete. Of millions of clones listed, about 95% are singletons. Negatively enriched CD4+ T cells were divided by CD45RA into naive and memory. The sample is drawn from a study of shared clonotypes between healthy human individuals. The overall study: A couple of female and a few male donors aged 18 to 49 were enrolled.

Study results and limitations: Tissue TCR repertoires likely differ from these blood-only repertoires.

The rearrangement links TRBV2 to TRBJ2-1; a weak D match, TRBD1 (6 bases). This clonotype was obtained from a young man in good health. Material: naive CD4+ T cells sorted from blood. The sample's subset: CD45RA+ positively selected. The CDR3 DNA follows: TGTGCCAGCAGTGATTTCAGACAGGCACGATCTTTCGATGAGCAGTTCTTC. The encoded protein is CASSDFRQARSFDEQFF.